This TCR beta chain was sequenced for a study of T cells in Graves' hyperthyroidism and ophthalmopathy. Study conclusions and caveats: Ophthalmopathy was told apart from stable hyperthyroidism by a 13 V-J model. Most thyroid clonotypes that were expanded above 0.001 also turned up in blood.

RNA transcripts yielded amplified TCR beta CDR3 regions. The HTBI primer set was used in a first-round RT-PCR of the TCR CDR3. TCRdb recomputed calls from the multiplex PCR reads with MiXCR, one row per CDR3 protein. The data contain about 360,000 distinct CDR3 sequences, 25% of them singletons. Clinical symptoms, serum thyroxine and TRAb, thyroid ultrasound and orbital computed tomography together formed the diagnostic basis. From more than 9.5 ml of fresh peripheral blood, PBMCs were isolated. The germline V gene has CDR1 SNHLY and CDR2 FYNNEI. This CDR3 is built from 14 residues. The V gene lost 4 bases and the J gene lost 8 bases, with 15 bases spanning the gap. This clonotype came up many times. Its antigen is not known.

Sequencing input: blood. V gene TRBV2 combines with J gene TRBJ2-1; D is unresolved. This TCR came from a man aged 45-60 years with Graves' hyperthyroidism. CDR3 amino acids: CASSAASSEDEQFF. The CDR3 nucleotides are TGTGCCAGCAGTGCAGCGTCGAGTGAGGATGAGCAGTTCTTC.